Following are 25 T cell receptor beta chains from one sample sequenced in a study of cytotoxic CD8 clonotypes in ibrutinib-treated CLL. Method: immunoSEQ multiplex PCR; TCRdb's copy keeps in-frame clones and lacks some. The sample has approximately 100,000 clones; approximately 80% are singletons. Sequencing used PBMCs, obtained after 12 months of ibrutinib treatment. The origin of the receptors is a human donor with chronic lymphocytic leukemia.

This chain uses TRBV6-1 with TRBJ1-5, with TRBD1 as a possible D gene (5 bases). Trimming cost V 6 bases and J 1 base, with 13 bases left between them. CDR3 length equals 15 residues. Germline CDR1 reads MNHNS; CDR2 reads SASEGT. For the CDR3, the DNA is TGTGCCAGCAGCGCCGGGAAGGGGAGCAATCAGCCCCAGCATTTT. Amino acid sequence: CASSAGKGSNQPQHF.

The DNA for the CDR3 is TGTGCCAGCAGCTTACCGGGACAGGGTAAAAGAGAGACCCAGTACTTC. Translation gives CASSLPGQGKRETQYF. The genes are TRBV5-6 and TRBJ2-5; 9 bases line up with TRBD1. Germline CDR1 SGHDT, CDR2 YYEEEE. J gave up 4 bases and V 2 bases, and 9 bases lay outside the gene matches. The CDR3 runs 16 residues.

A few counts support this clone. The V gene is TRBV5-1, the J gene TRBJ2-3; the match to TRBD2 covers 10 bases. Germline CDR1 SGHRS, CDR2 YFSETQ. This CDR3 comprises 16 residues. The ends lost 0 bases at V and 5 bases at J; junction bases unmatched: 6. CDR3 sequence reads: CASSLVVAGGRDTQYF. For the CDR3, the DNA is TGCGCCAGCAGCTTGGTGGTAGCGGGGGGCAGAGATACGCAGTATTTT.

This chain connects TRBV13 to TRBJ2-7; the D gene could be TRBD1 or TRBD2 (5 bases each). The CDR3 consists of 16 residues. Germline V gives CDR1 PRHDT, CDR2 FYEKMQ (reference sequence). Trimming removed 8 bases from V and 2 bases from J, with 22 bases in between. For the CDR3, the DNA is TGTGCCAGCGTCCTTCGGGGACCCTTAGGAGCCTACGAGCAGTACTTC. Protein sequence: CASVLRGPLGAYEQYF.

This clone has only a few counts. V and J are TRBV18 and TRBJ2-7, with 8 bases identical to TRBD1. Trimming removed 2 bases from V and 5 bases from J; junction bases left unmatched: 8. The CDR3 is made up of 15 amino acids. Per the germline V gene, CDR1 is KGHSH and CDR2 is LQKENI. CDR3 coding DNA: TGTGCCAGCTCACCAAGACAGGGGTTAAGGGACGAGCAGTACTTC. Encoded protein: CASSPRQGLRDEQYF.

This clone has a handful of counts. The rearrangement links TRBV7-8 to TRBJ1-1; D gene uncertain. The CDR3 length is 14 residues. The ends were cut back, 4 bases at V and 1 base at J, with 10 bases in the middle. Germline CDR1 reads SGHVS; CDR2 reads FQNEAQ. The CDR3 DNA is TGTGCCAGCAGCTGGGATCAAAGGAACACTGAAGCTTTCTTT. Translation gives CASSWDQRNTEAFF.

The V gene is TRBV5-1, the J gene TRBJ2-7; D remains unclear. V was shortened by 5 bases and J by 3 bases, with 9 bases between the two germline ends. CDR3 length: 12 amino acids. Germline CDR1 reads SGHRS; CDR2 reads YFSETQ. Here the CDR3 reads CASRSDGYEQYF. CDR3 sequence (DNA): TGCGCCAGCAGATCCGACGGCTACGAGCAGTACTTC.

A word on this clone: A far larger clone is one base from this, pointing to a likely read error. The CDR3 nucleotides are TGTGCCAGCAGCGACAACTATGGCTACACCTTC. This translates into CASSDNYGYTF. The chain employs TRBV11-3 and TRBJ1-2; D is uncertain. The germline V and J ends were trimmed by 5 bases and 2 bases, with 3 bases remaining between them. This CDR3 is 11 amino acids long. Germline lookup yields CDR1 SGHNT and CDR2 YENEEA. The full variable domain, completed using reference TRBV11-3 and TRBJ1-2, is EAGVVQSPRYKIIEKKQPVAFWCNPISGHNTLYWYLQNLGQGPELLIRYENEEAVDDSQLPKDRFSAERLKGVDSTLKIQPAELGDSAVYLCASSDNYGYTFGSGTRLTVV.

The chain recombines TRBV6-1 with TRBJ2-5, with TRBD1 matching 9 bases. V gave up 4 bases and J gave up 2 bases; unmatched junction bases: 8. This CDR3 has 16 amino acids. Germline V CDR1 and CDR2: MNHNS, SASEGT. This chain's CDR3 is CASSALTGGGQETQYF. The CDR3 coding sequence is TGTGCCAGCAGTGCCTTAACAGGGGGCGGGCAAGAGACCCAGTACTTC.

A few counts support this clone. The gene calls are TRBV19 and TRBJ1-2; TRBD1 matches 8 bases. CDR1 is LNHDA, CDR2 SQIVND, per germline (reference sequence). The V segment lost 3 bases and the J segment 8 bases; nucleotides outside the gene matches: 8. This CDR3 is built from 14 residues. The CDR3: CASSIHGQGLGYTF. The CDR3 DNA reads TGTGCCAGTAGTATTCACGGACAGGGACTAGGCTACACCTTC.

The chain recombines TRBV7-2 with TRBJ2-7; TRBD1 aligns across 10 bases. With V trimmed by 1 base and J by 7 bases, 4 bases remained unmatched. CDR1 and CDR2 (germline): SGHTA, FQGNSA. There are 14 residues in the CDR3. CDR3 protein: CASSLGQGAGEQYF. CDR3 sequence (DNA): TGTGCCAGCAGCTTAGGACAGGGGGCGGGGGAGCAGTACTTC. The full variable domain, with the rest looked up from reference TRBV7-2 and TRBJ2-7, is GAGVSQSPSNKVTEKGKDVELRCDPISGHTALYWYRQSLGQGLEFLIYFQGNSAPDKSGLPSDRFSAERTGGSVSTLTIQRTQQEDSAVYLCASSLGQGAGEQYFGPGTRLTVT.

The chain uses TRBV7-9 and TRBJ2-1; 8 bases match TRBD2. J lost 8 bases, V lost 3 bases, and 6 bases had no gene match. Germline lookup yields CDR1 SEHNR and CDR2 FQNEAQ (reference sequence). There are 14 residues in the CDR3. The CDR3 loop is CASSLGLGFDEQFF. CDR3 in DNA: TGTGCCAGCAGCTTGGGACTAGGGTTCGATGAGCAGTTCTTC.

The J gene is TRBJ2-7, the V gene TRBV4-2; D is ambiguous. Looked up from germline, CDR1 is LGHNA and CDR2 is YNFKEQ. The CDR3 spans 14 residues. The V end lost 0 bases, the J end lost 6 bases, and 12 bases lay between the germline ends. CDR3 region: CASSQEARTVEQYF. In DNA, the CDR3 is TGTGCCAGCAGCCAAGAAGCCAGGACGGTCGAGCAGTACTTC.

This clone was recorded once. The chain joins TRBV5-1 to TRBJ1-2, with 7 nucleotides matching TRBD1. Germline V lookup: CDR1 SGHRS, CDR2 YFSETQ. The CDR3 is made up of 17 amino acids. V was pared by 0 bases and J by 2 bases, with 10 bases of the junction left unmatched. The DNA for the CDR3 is TGCGCCAGCAGCTTGGCCAAGCACTTGACAGGGAACTATGGCTACACCTTC. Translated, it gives CASSLAKHLTGNYGYTF.

The CDR3 DNA sequence: TGTGCCAGCAGCGCACGGGGGGCCAACGTCCTGACTTTC. Amino acid sequence: CASSARGANVLTF. The chain uses TRBV5-6 and TRBJ2-6; no reliable D call. Germline CDR1 SGHDT, CDR2 YYEEEE. CDR3 length: 13 residues. Trimming pared 4 bases from V and 4 bases from J, leaving 6 bases between.

Written as DNA, the CDR3 is TGTGCCAGCGGGTCATACCCACCTACGCAGTATTTT. Amino acids: CASGSYPPTQYF. V usage is TRBV27 and J usage is TRBJ2-3; D is uncertain. The CDR3 loop spans 12 amino acids. CDR1 is MNHEY and CDR2 is SMNVEV in the germline V gene (reference sequence). V was clipped by 8 bases and J by 8 bases, with 14 bases between them.

The CDR3 DNA reads TGTGCCAGCAGTACCCCTAGCGGATGGACAGATACGCAGTATTTT. Amino acid sequence: CASSTPSGWTDTQYF. The J gene is TRBJ2-3, the V gene TRBV25-1; 7 nucleotides agree with TRBD2. Unmatched junction bases numbered 8, after V lost 5 bases and J lost 3 bases. The CDR3 is 15 residues long. CDR1 and CDR2 from the germline V gene are MGHDK and SYGVNS.

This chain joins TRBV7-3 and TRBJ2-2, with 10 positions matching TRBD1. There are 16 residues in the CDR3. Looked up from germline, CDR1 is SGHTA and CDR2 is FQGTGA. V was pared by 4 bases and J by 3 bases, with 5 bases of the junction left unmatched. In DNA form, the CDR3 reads TGTGCCAGCAGCTCCCGGGACAGGGGCTACACCGGGGAGCTGTTTTTT. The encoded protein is CASSSRDRGYTGELFF.

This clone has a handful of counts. The CDR3 DNA sequence: TGTGCCAGCAGGCCTTCAGGGACGGTCTATGGCTACACCTTC. Protein sequence: CASRPSGTVYGYTF. V gene TRBV11-3 combines with J gene TRBJ1-2; perhaps TRBD1 as D (5 bases). The germline V and J ends were trimmed by 6 bases and 4 bases, with 15 bases remaining between them. Germline loops: CDR1 SGHNT, CDR2 YENEEA. CDR3 length equals 14 residues.

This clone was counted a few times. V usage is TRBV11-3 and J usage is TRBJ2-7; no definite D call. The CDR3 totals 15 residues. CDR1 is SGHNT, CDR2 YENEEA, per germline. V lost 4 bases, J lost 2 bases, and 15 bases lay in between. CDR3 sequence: CASSSFGVSAYEQYF. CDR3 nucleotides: TGTGCCAGCAGCTCCTTCGGCGTGAGCGCCTACGAGCAGTACTTC.

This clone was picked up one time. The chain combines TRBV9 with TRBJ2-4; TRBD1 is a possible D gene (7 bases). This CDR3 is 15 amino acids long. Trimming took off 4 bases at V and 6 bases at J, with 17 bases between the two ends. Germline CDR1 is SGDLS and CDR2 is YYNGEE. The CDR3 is CASSQGGGARNIQYF. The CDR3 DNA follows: TGTGCCAGCAGCCAAGGAGGGGGCGCGAGAAACATTCAGTACTTC.

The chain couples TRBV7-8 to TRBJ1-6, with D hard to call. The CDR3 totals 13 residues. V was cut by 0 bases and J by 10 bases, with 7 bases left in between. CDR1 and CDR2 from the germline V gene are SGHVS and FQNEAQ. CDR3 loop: CASSLAWGSPLHF. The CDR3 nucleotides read TGTGCCAGCAGCTTAGCCTGGGGATCACCCCTCCACTTT. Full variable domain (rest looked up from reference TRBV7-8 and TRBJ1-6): GAGVSQSPRYKVAKRGQDVALRCDPISGHVSLFWYQQALGQGPEFLTYFQNEAQLDKSGLPSDRFFAERPEGSVSTLKIQRTQQEDSAVYLCASSLAWGSPLHFGNGTRLTVT.

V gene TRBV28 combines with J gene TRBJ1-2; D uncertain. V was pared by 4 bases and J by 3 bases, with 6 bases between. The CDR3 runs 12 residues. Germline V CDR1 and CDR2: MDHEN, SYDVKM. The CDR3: CASSYGHYGYTF. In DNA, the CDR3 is TGTGCCAGCAGTTATGGCCACTATGGCTACACCTTC.

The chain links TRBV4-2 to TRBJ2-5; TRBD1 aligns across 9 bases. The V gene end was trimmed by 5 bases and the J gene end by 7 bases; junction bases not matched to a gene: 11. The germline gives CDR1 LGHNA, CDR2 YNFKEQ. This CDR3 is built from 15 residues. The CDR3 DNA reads TGTGCCAGCAGCTCTAATCCGGGACAGGGTATGACCCAGTACTTC. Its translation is CASSSNPGQGMTQYF.

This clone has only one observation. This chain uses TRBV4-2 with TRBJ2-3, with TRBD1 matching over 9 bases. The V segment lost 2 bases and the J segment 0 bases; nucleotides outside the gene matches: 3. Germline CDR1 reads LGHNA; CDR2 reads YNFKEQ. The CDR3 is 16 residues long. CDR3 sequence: CASSQPTGGSTDTQYF. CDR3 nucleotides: TGTGCCAGCAGCCAACCAACAGGGGGCAGCACAGATACGCAGTATTTT.